The clone carrying this TCR beta chain was recorded many times. The antigen is unknown. RNA transcripts provided the source from which TCR beta CDR3 regions were amplified. First-round RT-PCR targeting the TCR CDR3 was performed with the HTBI primer set. TCRdb reprocessed the multiplex PCR reads with MiXCR, giving one entry per CDR3 protein. The sample yields hundreds of thousands of distinct CDR3 sequences, about 45% seen once. In making diagnoses, clinical symptoms, serum thyroxine and TRAb, thyroid ultrasound and orbital computed tomography were all used. The data originate from a study of T cells in Graves' hyperthyroidism and ophthalmopathy. The CDR3 has 15 amino acids. From germline, CDR1 is SQVTM and CDR2 ANQGSEA. V lost 5 bases and J 5 bases, leaving 21 bases between the germline ends. General study findings and limits: In validation, the model predicted ophthalmopathy. These predictions came a median approximately 5.9 months before onset. The blood repertoire included most of the expanded thyroid clonotypes above 0.001.

Sequenced: peripheral blood or thyroid tissue (not recorded which). The chain recombines TRBV29-1 with TRBJ1-2; D might be TRBD1 (6 bases). This receptor was taken from an adult man with Graves' disease, either hyperthyroidism or ophthalmopathy (not recorded which). CDR3 protein: CSVRYRVSTLYGYTF. DNA for the CDR3: TGCAGCGTTCGCTACAGGGTGTCCACACTATATGGCTACACCTTC. Combining the CDR3 with reference TRBV29-1 and TRBJ1-2 gives the whole variable domain SAVISQKPSRDICQRGTSLTIQCQVDSQVTMMFWYRQQPGQSLTLIATANQGSEATYESGFVIDKFPISRPNLTFSTLTVSNMSPEDSSIYLCSVRYRVSTLYGYTFGSGTRLTVV.